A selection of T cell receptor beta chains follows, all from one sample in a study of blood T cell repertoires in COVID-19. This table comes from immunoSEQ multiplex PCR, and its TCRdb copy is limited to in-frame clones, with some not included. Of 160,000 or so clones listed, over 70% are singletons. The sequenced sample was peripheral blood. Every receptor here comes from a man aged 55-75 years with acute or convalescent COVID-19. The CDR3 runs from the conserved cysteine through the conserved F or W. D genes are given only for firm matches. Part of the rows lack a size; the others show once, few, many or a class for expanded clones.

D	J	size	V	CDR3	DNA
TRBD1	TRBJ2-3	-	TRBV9	CASTPSAGGPDTQYF	TGTGCCAGCACGCCGTCGGCAGGGGGTCCGGATACGCAGTATTTT
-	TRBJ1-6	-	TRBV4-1	CASSQGQVLYNSPLHF	TGCGCCAGCAGCCAAGGACAGGTCCTCTATAATTCACCCCTCCACTTT
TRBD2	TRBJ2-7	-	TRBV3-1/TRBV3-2	CASSQSSGSRREQYF	TGTGCCAGCAGCCAGTCTAGCGGGAGCCGCCGCGAGCAGTACTTC
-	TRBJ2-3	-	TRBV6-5	CASTQMVGDTQYF	TGTGCCAGCACCCAAATGGTCGGGGATACGCAGTATTTT
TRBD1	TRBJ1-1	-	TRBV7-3	CASSSPGTGEAEAFF	TGTGCCAGCAGCTCACCCGGGACAGGGGAGGCTGAAGCTTTCTTT
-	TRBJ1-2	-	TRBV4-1	CASSQDHQGYGYTF	TGCGCCAGCAGCCAAGACCACCAGGGGTATGGCTACACCTTC
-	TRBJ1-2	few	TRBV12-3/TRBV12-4	CASRDQGNYGYTF	TGTGCCAGCAGGGACCAGGGAAACTATGGCTACACCTTC
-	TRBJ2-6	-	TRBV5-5	CASSRTVTGANVLTF	TGTGCCAGCAGCAGGACAGTTACTGGGGCCAACGTCCTGACTTTC
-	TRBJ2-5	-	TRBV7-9	CASSLRAQETQYF	TGTGCCAGCAGCCTCAGGGCCCAAGAGACCCAGTACTTC
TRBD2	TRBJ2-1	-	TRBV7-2	CASSLPGGLNEQFF	TGTGCCAGCAGCTTGCCGGGGGGGCTCAATGAGCAGTTCTTC
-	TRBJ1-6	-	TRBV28	CASSLSHRVRNSPLHF	TGTGCCAGCAGTTTATCCCACAGGGTACGAAATTCACCCCTCCACTTT
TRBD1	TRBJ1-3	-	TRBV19	CATRDRTYSGNTIYF	TGTGCCACCCGGGACAGGACTTACTCTGGAAACACCATATATTTT
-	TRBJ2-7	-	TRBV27	CASSGADISGVSYEQYF	TGTGCCAGCAGCGGAGCCGACATTAGCGGAGTCTCCTACGAGCAGTACTTC
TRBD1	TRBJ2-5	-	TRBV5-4	CASSTGGQGPYQETQYF	TGTGCCAGCAGCACCGGCGGACAGGGCCCGTACCAAGAGACCCAGTACTTC
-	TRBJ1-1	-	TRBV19	CASRGAAGNTEAFF	TGTGCCAGTAGGGGGGCGGCGGGGAACACTGAAGCTTTCTTT
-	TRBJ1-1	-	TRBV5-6	CASSLLVVNTEAFF	TGTGCCAGCAGCTTGTTAGTAGTGAACACTGAAGCTTTCTTT
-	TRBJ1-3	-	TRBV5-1	CASSPGEIRNTIYF	TGCGCCAGCAGTCCTGGGGAGATTAGGAACACCATATATTTT
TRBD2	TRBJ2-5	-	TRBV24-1	CATSVREVPMVTQYF	TGTGCCACCAGTGTACGGGAGGTCCCAATGGTGACCCAGTACTTC
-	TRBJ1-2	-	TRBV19	CASSPTGANYGYTF	TGTGCCAGTAGCCCGACGGGAGCTAACTATGGCTACACCTTC
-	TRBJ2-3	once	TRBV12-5	CASGLVIGGTDTQYF	TGTGCTAGTGGTTTGGTGATCGGGGGCACAGATACGCAGTATTTT
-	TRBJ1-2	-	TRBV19	CASSSRDPQYNYGYTF	TGTGCCAGTAGCTCACGGGATCCACAATATAACTATGGCTACACCTTC
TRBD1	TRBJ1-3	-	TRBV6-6	CASSYGTGGSGNTIYF	TGTGCCAGCAGTTACGGGACAGGGGGATCTGGAAACACCATATATTTT
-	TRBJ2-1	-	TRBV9	CASSVGTVGGNEQFF	TGTGCCAGCAGCGTAGGCACCGTGGGCGGGAATGAGCAGTTCTTC
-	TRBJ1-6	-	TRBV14	CASSARGFTLHF	TGTGCCAGCAGCGCACGGGGGTTCACCCTCCACTTT
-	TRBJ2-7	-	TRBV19	CASSIDSSTYEQYF	TGTGCCAGTAGTATAGATAGCTCCACCTACGAGCAGTACTTC
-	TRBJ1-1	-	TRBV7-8	CASSLQKNTEAFF	TGTGCCAGCAGCTTACAGAAGAACACTGAAGCTTTCTTT
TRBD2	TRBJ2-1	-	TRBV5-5	CASSPGGLRVGEQFF	TGTGCCAGCAGCCCCGGGGGGTTGCGGGTCGGTGAGCAGTTCTTC
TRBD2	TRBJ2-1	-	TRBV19	CASRVAGVDEQFF	TGTGCCAGTAGGGTTGCGGGAGTAGACGAGCAGTTCTTC
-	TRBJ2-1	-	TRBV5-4	CASSLGGGVGSYNEQFF	TGTGCCAGCAGCTTGGGGGGGGGCGTCGGCTCCTACAATGAGCAGTTCTTC
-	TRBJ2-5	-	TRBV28	CASRGTRGDGTQYF	TGTGCCAGCAGAGGAACCCGGGGTGACGGGACCCAGTACTTC
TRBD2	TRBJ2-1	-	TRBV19	CASTPGGLAGVASYNEQFF	TGTGCCAGTACTCCCGGAGGACTAGCGGGAGTTGCTTCCTACAATGAGCAGTTCTTC
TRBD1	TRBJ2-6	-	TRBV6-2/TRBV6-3	CASSTPGTGTSGANVLTF	TGTGCCAGCAGCACCCCCGGGACAGGGACCTCTGGGGCCAACGTCCTGACTTTC
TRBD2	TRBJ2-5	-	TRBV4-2	CASSQDLLAGALQETQYF	TGTGCCAGCAGCCAAGATTTGTTAGCGGGCGCCCTGCAAGAGACCCAGTACTTC
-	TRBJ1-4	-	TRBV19	CASSWDGSTTNEKLFF	TGTGCCAGTAGTTGGGACGGGAGTACAACTAATGAAAAACTGTTTTTT
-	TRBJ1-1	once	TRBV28	CASSPEGVATEAFF	TGTGCCAGCAGTCCCGAGGGGGTCGCCACTGAAGCTTTCTTT
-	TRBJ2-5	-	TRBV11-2	CASSWGVEVTQYF	TGTGCCAGCTCCTGGGGGGTTGAAGTGACCCAGTACTTC
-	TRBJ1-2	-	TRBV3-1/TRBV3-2	CASSHRMTDYGYTF	TGTGCCAGCAGCCACCGCATGACAGACTATGGCTACACCTTC
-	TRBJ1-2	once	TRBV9	CASSATNLINYGYTF	TGTGCCAGCAGCGCTACGAATTTGATCAACTATGGCTACACCTTC
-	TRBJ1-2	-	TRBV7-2	CASSLPRGGGYTF	TGTGCCAGCAGCCTCCCCCGGGGGGGTGGCTACACCTTC
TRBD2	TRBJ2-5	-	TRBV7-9	CASSLRLAGGIQETQYF	TGTGCCAGCAGCTTAAGGCTAGCGGGGGGGATCCAAGAGACCCAGTACTTC
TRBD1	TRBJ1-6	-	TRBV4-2	CASSPIGTGDNSPLHF	TGTGCCAGCAGCCCAATAGGGACAGGGGATAATTCACCCCTCCACTTT
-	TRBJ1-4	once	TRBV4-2	CASSQGSGGNEKLFF	TGTGCCAGCAGCCAAGGAAGCGGAGGTAATGAAAAACTGTTTTTT
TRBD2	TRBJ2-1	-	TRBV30	CAWNWREYEGDNEQFF	TGTGCCTGGAATTGGCGGGAGTATGAAGGGGATAATGAGCAGTTCTTC
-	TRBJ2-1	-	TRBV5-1	CASSFGGISNNEQFF	TGCGCCAGCAGCTTTGGAGGGATTTCTAACAATGAGCAGTTCTTC
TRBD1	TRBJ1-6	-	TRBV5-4	CASSSRQGSISPLHF	TGTGCCAGCAGCTCCCGACAGGGTAGTATTTCACCCCTCCACTTT
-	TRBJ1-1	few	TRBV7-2	CASTTTQGRNSEAFF	TGTGCCAGCACAACCACACAGGGTCGTAATTCGGAAGCTTTCTTT
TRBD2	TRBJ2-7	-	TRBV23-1	CASSHPSSGRSYEQYF	TGCGCCAGCAGTCACCCCTCTAGCGGGAGATCCTACGAGCAGTACTTC
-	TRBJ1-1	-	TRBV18	CASSPSTENTEAFF	TGTGCCAGCTCACCATCGACAGAGAACACTGAAGCTTTCTTT
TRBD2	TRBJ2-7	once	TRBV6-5	CASSSRSGRGYEQYF	TGTGCCAGCAGCTCCCGTAGCGGGAGGGGTTACGAGCAGTACTTC
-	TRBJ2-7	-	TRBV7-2	CASSLGGGWVYEQYF	TGTGCCAGCAGCTTAGGGGGCGGCTGGGTTTACGAGCAGTACTTC
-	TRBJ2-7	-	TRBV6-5	CASSYDGETYEQYF	TGTGCCAGCAGTTACGACGGGGAGACCTACGAGCAGTACTTC